The 28 T cell receptor beta chains reported below all come from one sample, sequenced in a study of T-cell memory formation after mild COVID-19. TCRdb redid the calling of the 5' RACE reads with MiXCR, one entry per CDR3 protein. The repertoire holds around 200,000 distinct CDR3 sequences, with 15% to 20% as singletons. The sequencing sample was made of PBMCs or a T cell subset sorted from them (not recorded which). These receptors all come from a young man who had mild COVID-19 (a few samples of this study predate the infection). Cell type and time point are not known.

This clonotype was counted between two and nine times. The V call is TRBV29-1, the J call TRBJ1-1; the D is unclear. Germline loops: CDR1 SQVTM, CDR2 ANQGSEA. This CDR3 is built from 13 residues. Trimming removed 8 bases at V and 0 bases at J, with 13 bases between. The CDR3 DNA sequence: TGCAGCTCCCGGGCCGTTATGAACACTGAAGCTTTCTTT. Its translation: CSSRAVMNTEAFF.

This chain connects TRBV10-3 to TRBJ2-5; 11 bases line up with TRBD2. The germline CDR1 and CDR2 sequences are ENHRY and SYGVKD. V lost 6 bases and J lost 6; bases outside the gene matches: 3. The CDR3 spans 13 residues. Here the CDR3 reads CAIRTSGEQTQYF. The CDR3 bases are TGTGCCATCAGGACTAGCGGGGAGCAGACCCAGTACTTC.

The chain joins TRBV5-1 to TRBJ2-7; 8 bases align to TRBD2. Germline V gives CDR1 SGHRS, CDR2 YFSETQ. The CDR3 length is 16 residues. J was trimmed by 0 bases and V by 1 base; bases with no gene match: 6. The CDR3 here is CASSLPGGALSYEQYF. Written as DNA, the CDR3 is TGCGCCAGCAGCTTGCCCGGGGGGGCTCTCTCCTACGAGCAGTACTTC.

The rearrangement uses TRBV24-1 and TRBJ2-5, with 8 bases identical to TRBD1. With V trimmed by 3 bases and J by 4 bases, 6 bases remained unmatched. Germline V lookup: CDR1 KGHDR, CDR2 SFDVKD. The CDR3 covers 15 residues. CDR3 amino acids: CATSDRGQGRETQYF. The CDR3 bases are TGTGCCACCAGTGATAGAGGACAGGGAAGAGAGACCCAGTACTTC.

A few counts support this clonotype. The chain recombines TRBV7-2 with TRBJ2-5, with D perhaps TRBD1 or TRBD2 (6 bases each). V was clipped by 6 bases and J by 5 bases, with 16 bases between them. CDR3 size: 14 residues. Per germline, CDR1 SGHTA and CDR2 FQGNSA. The CDR3 nucleotides are TGTGCCAGCAGACGGCGCACAGGGAGGGAGACCCAGTACTTC. Translating it yields CASRRRTGRETQYF.

This chain uses TRBV20-1 with TRBJ1-5, with a weak D call TRBD1 (6 bases). The CDR3 extends over 14 amino acids. Trimming took 5 bases from V and 8 from J, leaving 19 bases between them. CDR1 DFQATT and CDR2 SNEGSKA come from the germline V gene (reference sequence). Written as DNA, the CDR3 is TGCAGTGCTCTGACCAATAGGGACAAGGAGCCCCAGCATTTT. Translation: CSALTNRDKEPQHF.

This clonotype was detected a few times. The rearrangement links TRBV7-2 to TRBJ1-1; D unresolved. The CDR3 length is 14 residues. The V end lost 4 bases, the J end lost 0 bases, and 9 bases lay between the germline ends. Germline V gene sequence: CDR1 SGHTA, CDR2 FQGNSA. DNA for the CDR3: TGTGCCAGCAGCTCAGGACCCATGAACACTGAAGCTTTCTTT. Its protein product is CASSSGPMNTEAFF.

The rearrangement joins TRBV14 to TRBJ1-3; D gene unclear. In germline, CDR1 is SGHDN, CDR2 FVKESK. Trimming stripped 4 bases from V and 6 bases from J, with 16 bases between. This CDR3 has 15 residues. CDR3 in amino acids: CASSPWASWENTIYF. The CDR3 DNA reads as TGTGCCAGCAGCCCCTGGGCCAGTTGGGAAAACACCATATATTTT.

The chain joins TRBV7-2 to TRBJ2-5, with TRBD2 matching over 9 bases. V dropped 0 bases and J dropped 4; count of bases not matched to a gene: 6. Germline lookup yields CDR1 SGHTA and CDR2 FQGNSA. The CDR3 sequence is 16 residues long. The CDR3 bases are TGTGCCAGCAGCTTAGCGCTGGGCGGGGGGGGAGAGACCCAGTACTTC. This translates into CASSLALGGGGETQYF.

The chain links TRBV7-2 to TRBJ2-7, with TRBD2 as a possible D gene (5 bases). The germline CDR1 and CDR2 sequences are SGHTA and FQGNSA. The CDR3 sequence is 11 residues long. V was cut by 5 bases and J by 6 bases, with 8 bases left in between. CDR3 DNA: TGTGCCAGCAGCCGGGCGGGCGAGCAGTACGTC. Translated: CASSRAGEQYV.

The chain combines TRBV6-4 with TRBJ1-6; weak D call: TRBD1 (5 bases). From germline, CDR1 is MRHNA and CDR2 SNTAGT. V was pared by 5 bases and J by 10 bases, with 12 bases between. The CDR3 contains 13 residues. The CDR3 nucleotides read TGTGCCAGCAGTTCAGGGTATGGATCACCCCTCCACTTT. It is translated as CASSSGYGSPLHF.

V is TRBV5-1 and J is TRBJ2-5; D is ambiguous. The V gene's germline CDR1 is SGHRS and CDR2 YFSETQ. V was cut by 3 bases and J by 6 bases, with 6 bases left in between. The CDR3 is 11 amino acids. DNA for the CDR3: TGCGCCAGCAGCTCGGAACAGACCCAGTACTTC. Its translation is CASSSEQTQYF.

This clonotype was detected only a few times. This chain links TRBV2 with TRBJ2-2, with D tentatively TRBD1 or TRBD2 (5 bases each). The CDR3 has 17 residues. Trimming pared 2 bases from V and 4 bases from J, leaving 17 bases between. Per the germline V gene, CDR1 is SNHLY and CDR2 is FYNNEI. The CDR3 sequence is CASSEFAGMGSTGELFF. In DNA, the CDR3 is TGTGCCAGCAGTGAATTTGCAGGGATGGGGAGCACCGGGGAGCTGTTTTTT.

The rearrangement links TRBV7-2 to TRBJ2-1; TRBD2 aligns across 8 bases. CDR1 and CDR2 from the germline V gene are SGHTA and FQGNSA. V lost 10 bases and J lost 2; bases outside the gene matches: 4. CDR3 length: 13 amino acids. CDR3 amino acids: CANRGGAYNEQFF. DNA of the CDR3: TGTGCCAACCGGGGGGGCGCCTACAATGAGCAGTTCTTC.

The chain has TRBV4-3 and TRBJ2-5, with 7 bases identical to TRBD2. The CDR3 has 14 residues. V trimming: 1 base; J trimming: 4 bases; junction bases outside the gene matches: 3. CDR1 LGHNA and CDR2 YSLEER come from the germline V gene. The CDR3 loop reads CASSQGLAGETQYF. The CDR3 bases are TGCGCCAGCAGCCAAGGACTAGCCGGAGAGACCCAGTACTTC.

The chain uses TRBV28 and TRBJ2-7; perhaps D is TRBD1 or TRBD2 (6 bases each). Germline V gives CDR1 MDHEN, CDR2 SYDVKM. The length of the CDR3 is 14 residues. Trimming pared 5 bases from V and 3 bases from J, leaving 14 bases between. Here the CDR3 reads CASSRGDTGYEQYV. CDR3 DNA: TGTGCCAGCAGTCGCGGGGACACGGGCTACGAGCAGTACGTC.

A few counts support this clonotype. This chain uses TRBV18 with TRBJ1-3; D unresolved. Trimming took 1 base from V and 0 from J, leaving 16 bases between them. The CDR3 extends over 18 amino acids. Germline V gene lookup returns CDR1 KGHSH and CDR2 LQKENI. CDR3 sequence (DNA): TGTGCCAGCTCACCACGTGTCTCGACGCGAGTCTCTGGAAACACCATATATTTT. Amino acids: CASSPRVSTRVSGNTIYF.

The chain is built from TRBV4-2 and TRBJ2-3; TRBD1 agrees at 8 bases. The ends lost 1 base at V and 0 bases at J; junction bases unmatched: 0. Germline values: CDR1 LGHNA, CDR2 YNFKEQ. CDR3 length: 15 amino acids. The CDR3 spells CASSQGTGSTDTQYF. Here the CDR3 DNA reads TGTGCCAGCAGCCAAGGGACAGGGAGCACAGATACGCAGTATTTT.

This clonotype was seen only a few times. V gene TRBV5-1 combines with J gene TRBJ2-1; 8 nucleotides line up with TRBD1. The CDR3 is 15 amino acids. Germline assignment: CDR1 SGHRS and CDR2 YFSETQ. The V segment lost 3 bases and the J segment 9 bases; nucleotides outside the gene matches: 11. The CDR3 here is CASSSTGGSRTEQFF. For the CDR3, the DNA is TGCGCCAGCAGCTCCACAGGGGGGAGTAGGACTGAGCAGTTCTTC.

This clonotype was seen a handful of times. The chain combines TRBV7-2 with TRBJ1-2; 9 positions agree with TRBD1. CDR3 length equals 16 residues. Germline V gene lookup returns CDR1 SGHTA and CDR2 FQGNSA. V shed 1 base and J 8 bases; nucleotides not matched to a gene: 11. The CDR3 reads CASSLGPQRTGDGYTF. CDR3 bases: TGTGCCAGCAGCTTAGGCCCACAAAGGACAGGGGACGGCTACACCTTC.

The chain uses TRBV5-1 and TRBJ1-1, with D hard to call. The length of the CDR3 is 12 residues. CDR1 and CDR2 (germline): SGHRS, YFSETQ. The V gene lost 7 bases and the J gene lost 1 base, with 8 bases spanning the gap. CDR3 region: CASGHGNTEAFF. In nucleotides, the CDR3 is TGCGCCAGCGGCCACGGGAACACTGAAGCTTTCTTT.

This sequence joins TRBV18 and TRBJ1-4; D is perhaps TRBD1 (5 bases). The CDR3 runs to 16 residues. Trimming shortened V by 6 bases and J by 6 bases, and 20 bases separated the two germline ends. Germline CDR1 reads KGHSH; CDR2 reads LQKENI. Here the CDR3 DNA reads TGTGCCAGCTCGCCGACGAGCACAGGAGCCTATGAAAAACTGTTTTTT. This sequence encodes CASSPTSTGAYEKLFF. The variable domain in full, completed from reference TRBV18 and TRBJ1-4, reads NAGVMQNPRHLVRRRGQEARLRCSPMKGHSHVYWYRQLPEEGLKFMVYLQKENIIDESGMPKERFSAEFPKEGPSILRIQQVVRGDSAAYFCASSPTSTGAYEKLFFGSGTQLSVL.

The gene calls are TRBV12-3 or TRBV12-4 and TRBJ2-7; D tentatively fits TRBD1 or TRBD2 (5 bases each). The CDR3 consists of 12 residues. As DNA, the CDR3 is TGTGCAGTATCGGCGAGGGGTTACGAGCAGTACGTC. It codes for CAVSARGYEQYV.

This clonotype was seen only a few times. The chain recombines TRBV10-3 with TRBJ1-4; D might be TRBD1 (6 bases). The CDR3 contains 15 residues. Per germline, CDR1 ENHRY and CDR2 SYGVKD. The V and J ends lost 3 bases and 8 bases respectively, with 16 bases between them. CDR3 sequence: CAISDPTGAGEKLFF. CDR3 in DNA: TGTGCCATCAGTGATCCTACGGGGGCCGGGGAAAAACTGTTTTTT.

This clonotype was picked up a small number of times. The chain employs TRBV6-5 and TRBJ2-3; 11 bases are a match to TRBD2. The V segment lost 11 bases and the J segment 3 bases; nucleotides outside the gene matches: 7. CDR1 is MNHEY, CDR2 SVGAGI, per germline. The CDR3 is 14 amino acids. The CDR3 reads CASQLAGVTDTQYF. In DNA form, the CDR3 reads TGTGCCTCCCAACTAGCGGGGGTGACAGATACGCAGTATTTT.

The table lists this clonotype with a few counts. The genes are TRBV3-1 and TRBJ2-4; no reliable D call. V lost 1 base and J 1 base, leaving 8 bases between the germline ends. CDR1 LGHDT and CDR2 YNNKEL come from the germline V gene (reference sequence). The CDR3 totals 15 residues. The CDR3 DNA is TGTGCCAGCAGCCAAGTTGGTGCGGCCAAAAACATTCAGTACTTC. Translation: CASSQVGAAKNIQYF.

The chain has TRBV11-3 and TRBJ2-1, with no clear D. This CDR3 is built from 12 residues. Germline loops: CDR1 SGHNT, CDR2 YENEEA. Trimming stripped 3 bases from V and 5 bases from J, with 5 bases between. Here the CDR3 reads CASSFTNNEQFF. The CDR3, as DNA: TGTGCCAGCAGCTTTACCAACAATGAGCAGTTCTTC.

The genes are TRBV7-6 and TRBJ1-2; a possible D gene is TRBD1 (5 bases). Trimming took off 5 bases at V and 4 bases at J, with 20 bases between the two ends. In germline, CDR1 is SGHVS, CDR2 FNYEAQ. The CDR3 loop spans 16 amino acids. DNA of the CDR3: TGTGCCAGCAGCCCGGGTGGTGGGGGGATCGGCTATGGCTACACCTTC. Translating gives CASSPGGGGIGYGYTF.